The 10 T cell receptor beta chains in this list originate from one sample, sequenced in a study of shared clonotypes between healthy human individuals. TCRdb keeps only in-frame clones here, not all; method: immunoSEQ multiplex PCR. The sample contains 2 million to 2.5 million clones, 80% to 95% of which appear only once. Sequenced material: naive CD4+ T cells from PBMCs. Subset meaning: CD45RA+ positively selected. Source of these receptors: a man between 18 and 29 years old in good health. Some clones in this sample may be carry-over from other donors' samples.

The chain uses TRBV19 and TRBJ2-5, with TRBD2 identical over 12 bases. The CDR3 spans 16 residues. CDR1 LNHDA and CDR2 SQIVND come from the germline V gene (reference sequence). The ends lost 5 bases at V and 0 bases at J; junction bases unmatched: 4. The CDR3 spells CASSYGTSGYQETQYF. DNA of the CDR3: TGTGCCAGTAGTTACGGGACTAGCGGGTACCAAGAGACCCAGTACTTC.

The chain recombines TRBV11-2 with TRBJ2-3; D is possibly TRBD2 (5 bases). The V gene lost 6 bases and the J gene lost 1 base, with 17 bases spanning the gap. The germline gives CDR1 SGHAT, CDR2 FQNNGV. This CDR3 region has 16 residues. The CDR3 DNA follows: TGTGCCAGCAGTCCAGGTAGGCTAGCTGGCACAGATACGCAGTATTTT. It specifies CASSPGRLAGTDTQYF.

The rearrangement links TRBV5-6 to TRBJ2-7, with 9 bases that match TRBD1. V shed 1 base, J shed 2 bases, and the junction held 7 bases outside the gene matches. CDR1 and CDR2 (germline): SGHDT, YYEEEE. The CDR3 contains 16 residues. The CDR3 sequence is CASSLYGRTGAYEQYF. The CDR3 DNA reads as TGTGCCAGCAGCTTGTATGGTAGGACAGGGGCCTACGAGCAGTACTTC.

This rearrangement joins TRBV7-9 to TRBJ1-2; 7 bases agree with TRBD1. The CDR3 is 17 amino acids. CDR1 and CDR2 from the germline V gene are SEHNR and FQNEAQ (reference sequence). V lost 4 bases and J lost 4; bases outside the gene matches: 15. CDR3 protein: CASSSLGEDRSGYGYTF. As DNA, the CDR3 is TGTGCCAGCAGCTCCCTGGGCGAGGACAGGTCGGGCTATGGCTACACCTTC.

In its sample, this clone was seen a few times. CDR3 protein: CASSTQRNQPQHF. CDR3 coding DNA: TGTGCCAGCAGCACGCAACGCAATCAGCCCCAGCATTTT. V and J are TRBV6-5 and TRBJ1-5; no clear D. Trimming removed 6 bases at V and 2 bases at J, with 8 bases between. Germline V CDR1 and CDR2: MNHEY, SVGAGI. The CDR3 extends over 13 amino acids.

The chain links TRBV7-9 to TRBJ2-7; a possible D gene is TRBD2 (6 bases). V was clipped by 2 bases and J by 1 base, with 18 bases between them. The germline V gene has CDR1 SEHNR and CDR2 FQNEAQ (reference sequence). The CDR3 length is 17 residues. The CDR3 reads CASSLFGGGSFSYEQYF. The CDR3 coding sequence is TGTGCCAGCAGCTTATTTGGCGGAGGGTCTTTTTCCTACGAGCAGTACTTC. Full variable domain (missing parts from reference TRBV7-9 and TRBJ2-7): DTGVSQNPRHKITKRGQNVTFRCDPISEHNRLYWYRQTLGQGPEFLTYFQNEAQLEKSRLLSDRFSAERPKGSFSTLEIQRTEQGDSAMYLCASSLFGGGSFSYEQYFGPGTRLTVT.

The chain recombines TRBV28 with TRBJ1-5, with D perhaps TRBD1 (5 bases). The length of the CDR3 is 16 residues. The V end was cut by 4 bases, the J end by 0 bases, with 13 bases between. CDR1 and CDR2 from the germline V gene are MDHEN and SYDVKM. Here the CDR3 DNA reads TGTGCCAGCAGTTCACCCGCCGGGGGTAGCAATCAGCCCCAGCATTTT. Amino acids: CASSSPAGGSNQPQHF.

The rearrangement uses TRBV5-1 and TRBJ1-4, with D perhaps TRBD1 (5 bases). The V and J ends lost 5 bases and 5 bases respectively, with 13 bases between them. Germline CDR1 and CDR2: SGHRS and YFSETQ. The CDR3 has 14 residues. In DNA, the CDR3 is TGCGCCAGCAGAAGGTGGGGGGAAAATGAAAAACTGTTTTTT. This gives the protein CASRRWGENEKLFF.

This clone appeared a few times. At the DNA level, this CDR3 is encoded by other sequences in the same sample as well. The chain couples TRBV9 to TRBJ1-1; the D is unclear. The germline V gene encodes CDR1 SGDLS and CDR2 YYNGEE. The V gene lost 0 bases and the J gene lost 1 base, with 7 bases spanning the gap. The CDR3 runs to 14 residues. The CDR3 sequence is CASSVGLENTEAFF. The CDR3 DNA reads TGTGCCAGCAGCGTAGGGCTGGAGAACACTGAAGCTTTCTTT.

The rearrangement joins TRBV9 to TRBJ2-5; TRBD2 matches at 10 bases. The CDR3 has 15 amino acids. With V trimmed by 4 bases and J by 1 base, 4 bases remained unmatched. The germline V gene has CDR1 SGDLS and CDR2 YYNGEE. CDR3 DNA: TGTGCCAGCAGCCTAAGCGGGAGGGGCCAAGAGACCCAGTACTTC. Translating gives CASSLSGRGQETQYF.